Listed here are 25 T cell receptor beta chains from one sample, sequenced in a study of T-cell memory formation after mild COVID-19. TCRdb re-derived calls from the 5' RACE reads in MiXCR, one entry per CDR3 protein. This sample carries about 150,000 distinct CDR3 sequences, roughly 30% of them seen once, and the ten largest clones take about 12%. Sequences were obtained from PBMCs or a T cell subset sorted from them (not recorded which). The receptor source for this set is an adult woman who had mild COVID-19 (a few samples of this study predate the infection). Cell type and time point are not known.

The chain links TRBV11-2 to TRBJ2-1, with 8 bases matching TRBD1. This CDR3 contains 13 residues. In germline, CDR1 is SGHAT, CDR2 FQNNGV. With 3 bases clipped from V and 7 bases from J, the junction kept 2 bases outside the gene matches. CDR3 DNA sequence: TGTGCCAGCAGCTTCGACAGGGGAAATGAGCAGTTCTTC. As protein: CASSFDRGNEQFF. Based on the CDR3 plus reference TRBV11-2 and TRBJ2-1, the full variable domain is EAGVAQSPRYKIIEKRQSVAFWCNPISGHATLYWYQQILGQGPKLLIQFQNNGVVDDSQLPKDRFSAERLKGVDSTLKIQPAKLEDSAVYLCASSFDRGNEQFFGPGTRLTVL.

The gene calls are TRBV20-1 and TRBJ2-3; possibly TRBD1 for D (6 bases). Per germline, CDR1 DFQATT and CDR2 SNEGSKA (reference sequence). Trimming stripped 5 bases from V and 2 bases from J, with 23 bases between. The CDR3 has 17 residues. CDR3 loop: CSAPEVRTAGVTDTQYF. The CDR3 bases are TGCAGTGCTCCCGAAGTCAGGACAGCCGGGGTCACAGATACGCAGTATTTT.

The chain employs TRBV7-6 and TRBJ2-1; 12 positions match TRBD1. This CDR3 contains 24 residues. CDR1 and CDR2 from the germline V gene are SGHVS and FNYEAQ. Trimming at V came to 3 bases and at J to 2 bases, leaving 26 bases not matched to a gene. The chain's CDR3 is CASSFTLKTGTGGLFGRAYNEQFF. DNA for the CDR3: TGTGCCAGCAGCTTTACATTAAAAACCGGGACAGGGGGCCTTTTTGGACGGGCCTACAATGAGCAGTTCTTC.

This clonotype appeared a few times. V is TRBV14 and J is TRBJ2-1, with 9 bases identical to TRBD2. The V segment lost 1 base and the J segment 3 bases; nucleotides outside the gene matches: 4. This CDR3 contains 16 residues. From germline, CDR1 is SGHDN and CDR2 FVKESK. This CDR3 reads CASSQASSGNYNEQFF. CDR3 nucleotide sequence: TGTGCCAGCAGCCAAGCGTCTAGCGGGAACTACAATGAGCAGTTCTTC.

The chain recombines TRBV19 with TRBJ1-6; the match to TRBD1 covers 7 bases. This CDR3 has 16 residues. Trimming removed 6 bases from V and 6 bases from J; junction bases left unmatched: 11. CDR1 and CDR2 from the germline V gene are LNHDA and SQIVND (reference sequence). CDR3 protein: CASRETGFGLNSPLHF. The CDR3 DNA follows: TGTGCCAGTAGAGAGACAGGGTTCGGGCTTAATTCACCCCTCCACTTT.

The chain carries TRBV5-1 and TRBJ1-1, with D unclear. With 1 base removed from V and 1 base from J, the gap between germline ends came to 11 bases. The CDR3 loop spans 15 amino acids. CDR1 and CDR2 (germline): SGHRS, YFSETQ. The CDR3 loop reads CASSLSALGNTEAFF. The CDR3 DNA reads TGCGCCAGCAGCTTGTCGGCACTTGGGAACACTGAAGCTTTCTTT.

V is TRBV5-5 and J is TRBJ2-5; TRBD2 matches at 7 bases. The V and J ends lost 3 bases and 2 bases, in that order; junction bases with no gene match: 1. The CDR3 totals 13 residues. Germline CDR1 and CDR2: SGHKS and YYEKEE (reference sequence). The DNA of the CDR3 is TGTGCCAGCAGCTGGGGGGGGCAAGAGACCCAGTACTTC. Its protein product is CASSWGGQETQYF.

The chain recombines TRBV12-3 or TRBV12-4 with TRBJ2-5; 9 bases are a match to TRBD1. The CDR3 extends over 15 amino acids. V trimming: 9 bases; J trimming: 7 bases; junction bases outside the gene matches: 15. For the CDR3, the DNA is TGTGCCAGTTCAGGGTGGGACAGGGATCCGGGGACCCAGTACTTC. Amino acid sequence: CASSGWDRDPGTQYF.

The table lists this clonotype with a few counts. The rearrangement uses TRBV2 and TRBJ1-1, with D maybe TRBD1 (6 bases). The germline CDR1 and CDR2 sequences are SNHLY and FYNNEI. CDR3 length: 15 residues. The germline V and J ends were trimmed by 6 bases and 4 bases, with 18 bases remaining between them. CDR3 sequence (DNA): TGTGCCAGCAGGAACCAACAGGGATTCGGCACTGAAGCTTTCTTT. Protein product: CASRNQQGFGTEAFF.

This clonotype occurred a few times. J is TRBJ2-3 and V is TRBV4-3, with 15 bases that match TRBD2. Germline CDR1 reads LGHNA; CDR2 reads YSLEER. Unmatched junction bases numbered 15, after V lost 4 bases and J lost 1 base. CDR3 length: 21 residues. CDR3 in amino acids: CASSLSAGLAGGPAGTDTQYF. DNA of the CDR3: TGCGCCAGCAGCCTAAGCGCTGGACTAGCGGGAGGGCCTGCGGGCACAGATACGCAGTATTTT.

V usage is TRBV9 and J usage is TRBJ2-3; a weak D match, TRBD1 (6 bases). This CDR3 region has 16 residues. The V end lost 0 bases, the J end lost 1 base, and 12 bases lay between the germline ends. CDR1 is SGDLS and CDR2 is YYNGEE in the germline V gene. CDR3 sequence reads: CASSVGRGWGTDTQYF. The CDR3 DNA reads as TGTGCCAGCAGCGTAGGTAGGGGGTGGGGCACAGATACGCAGTATTTT. The variable domain in full, completed from reference TRBV9 and TRBJ2-3, reads DSGVTQTPKHLITATGQRVTLRCSPRSGDLSVYWYQQSLDQGLQFLIQYYNGEERAKGNILERFSAQQFPDLHSELNLSSLELGDSALYFCASSVGRGWGTDTQYFGPGTRLTVL.

This clonotype was counted only a few times. V usage is TRBV27 and J usage is TRBJ2-5, with 9 nucleotides matching TRBD1. CDR3 size: 15 residues. The germline CDR1 and CDR2 sequences are MNHEY and SMNVEV (reference sequence). The V and J ends lost 6 bases and 3 bases, in that order; junction bases with no gene match: 8. CDR3 DNA: TGTGCCAGCAGATTACAGGGGGCGTCAGAAGAGACCCAGTACTTC. Its protein is CASRLQGASEETQYF.

The sample holds a few counts of this clonotype. The chain recombines TRBV7-8 with TRBJ2-1; TRBD1 or TRBD2 may be the D gene (5 bases each). Between the trimmed V and J ends, which lost 8 bases and 0 bases, there was a span of 11 bases. Germline V gene data show CDR1 as SGHVS and CDR2 as FQNEAQ. The CDR3 contains 14 residues. CDR3 region: CASGTSASYNEQFF. The CDR3 DNA is TGTGCCAGCGGGACCTCCGCCTCCTACAATGAGCAGTTCTTC.

The V call is TRBV20-1, the J call TRBJ1-6; TRBD1 agrees at 9 bases. CDR1 is DFQATT, CDR2 SNEGSKA, per germline (reference sequence). The CDR3 covers 13 residues. Unmatched junction bases numbered 8, after V lost 8 bases and J lost 9 bases. The CDR3 DNA reads TGCAGTACTGGACAGGGGCCCGCTTCACCCCTCCACTTT. It encodes CSTGQGPASPLHF.

This clonotype was counted only a few times. The J gene is TRBJ2-3, the V gene TRBV5-1, with a weak D call TRBD1 (5 bases). CDR3 length: 13 residues. Trimming took off 0 bases at V and 5 bases at J, with 7 bases between the two ends. Germline CDR1 and CDR2: SGHRS and YFSETQ. The CDR3 sequence is CASSLEGVDTQYF. DNA of the CDR3: TGCGCCAGCAGCTTGGAAGGGGTAGATACGCAGTATTTT.

This clonotype is a singleton in its sample. This rearrangement joins TRBV11-3 to TRBJ2-3; D possibly corresponds to TRBD1 (6 bases). The CDR3 is made up of 14 amino acids. Trimming removed 5 bases at V and 0 bases at J, with 9 bases between. Germline V gene sequence: CDR1 SGHNT, CDR2 YENEEA. The CDR3 loop is CASSEGHSTDTQYF. CDR3 bases: TGTGCCAGCAGCGAGGGACATAGCACAGATACGCAGTATTTT.

This clonotype occurred a few times. This chain links TRBV4-2 with TRBJ2-2, with D unclear. The germline CDR1 and CDR2 sequences are LGHNA and YNFKEQ. V was pared by 0 bases and J by 5 bases, with 13 bases between. This CDR3 is built from 16 residues. CDR3 DNA sequence: TGTGCCAGCAGCCAAGATTTAGGGCTGGAGACCGGGGAGCTGTTTTTT. Amino acid sequence: CASSQDLGLETGELFF.

This clonotype was seen once. The rearrangement uses TRBV24-1 and TRBJ1-2; 11 bases are a match to TRBD1. Losses at the gene ends were 2 bases for V and 7 bases for J; bases not matched to a gene: 2. There are 14 residues in the CDR3. Germline V gene sequence: CDR1 KGHDR, CDR2 SFDVKD. For the CDR3, the DNA is TGTGCCACCAGTGATTGGACAGGGGGCAGTGGCTACACCTTC. This gives the protein CATSDWTGGSGYTF.

This CDR3 reads CASSGTSGSVESTQYF. In DNA, the CDR3 is TGCGCCAGCAGTGGGACTAGCGGGAGTGTGGAGAGTACGCAGTATTTT. This chain links TRBV5-1 with TRBJ2-3; 14 bases line up with TRBD2. The CDR3 is 16 amino acids. The V and J ends lost 5 bases and 8 bases, in that order; junction bases with no gene match: 10. In germline, CDR1 is SGHRS, CDR2 YFSETQ.

This clonotype was seen a few times. The rearrangement links TRBV9 to TRBJ2-1; 16 bases are shared with TRBD2. The CDR3 consists of 15 residues. The J segment lost 12 bases and the V segment lost 4 bases, leaving 7 bases of the junction unmatched. Germline-derived CDR1 and CDR2 are SGDLS and YYNGEE. The CDR3 spells CASSPIGTSGGVQFF. The DNA for the CDR3 is TGTGCCAGCAGCCCAATCGGGACTAGCGGGGGGGTGCAGTTCTTC.

The chain links TRBV12-3 or TRBV12-4 to TRBJ2-7, with 7 bases that match TRBD2. The junction had 5 bases not matched to a gene; V was cut back by 6 bases and J by 0 bases. CDR3 length equals 14 residues. CDR3 residues: CASRGGGGSYEQYF. The CDR3 DNA reads TGTGCCAGCAGGGGCGGGGGAGGCTCCTACGAGCAGTACTTC.

The chain links TRBV5-5 to TRBJ2-7, with unresolved D. Trimming pared 3 bases from V and 5 bases from J, leaving 12 bases between. Germline-derived CDR1 and CDR2 are SGHKS and YYEKEE (reference sequence). CDR3 length equals 13 residues. The CDR3 region is CASSSRPDHEQYF. The CDR3, as DNA: TGTGCCAGCAGCTCCCGACCGGATCACGAGCAGTACTTC.

This chain links TRBV28 with TRBJ2-1; TRBD1 agrees at 7 bases. Trimming took 6 bases from V and 8 from J; bases not matched to a gene: 13. Germline values: CDR1 MDHEN, CDR2 SYDVKM. The CDR3 covers 15 residues. The CDR3: CASSHSIYRGDEQFF. The CDR3 DNA reads as TGTGCCAGCAGCCATTCGATCTACAGGGGCGATGAGCAGTTCTTC.

This clonotype was seen more than once but under ten times. The chain has TRBV4-3 and TRBJ2-1, with D maybe TRBD1 (6 bases). V lost 4 bases and J lost 1, with 11 bases in between. This CDR3 contains 15 residues. From germline, CDR1 is LGHNA and CDR2 YSLEER. The CDR3 nucleotides are TGCGCCAGCAGCCTCCGAGGGGGTTCCTACAATGAGCAGTTCTTC. Its protein product is CASSLRGGSYNEQFF.

The rearrangement joins TRBV7-3 to TRBJ2-1; possible D gene TRBD1, 5 bases. V gave up 5 bases and J gave up 1 base, with 15 bases separating them. Germline assignment: CDR1 SGHTA and CDR2 FQGTGA. The length of the CDR3 is 16 residues. In DNA form, the CDR3 reads TGTGCCAGCAGCCCCACAGGAGCCTCTTCCTACAATGAGCAGTTCTTC. Translated: CASSPTGASSYNEQFF.